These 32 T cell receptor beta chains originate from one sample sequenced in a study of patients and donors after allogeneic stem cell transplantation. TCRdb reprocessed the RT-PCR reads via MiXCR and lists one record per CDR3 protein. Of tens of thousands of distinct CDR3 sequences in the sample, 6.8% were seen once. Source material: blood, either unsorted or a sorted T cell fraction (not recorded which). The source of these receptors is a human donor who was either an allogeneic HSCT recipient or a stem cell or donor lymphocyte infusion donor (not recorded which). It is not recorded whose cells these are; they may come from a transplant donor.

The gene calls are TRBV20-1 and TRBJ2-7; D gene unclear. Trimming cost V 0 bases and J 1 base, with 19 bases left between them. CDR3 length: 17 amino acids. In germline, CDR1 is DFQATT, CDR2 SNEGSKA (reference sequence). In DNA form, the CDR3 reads TGCAGTGCTAGAGATTTGGAGAGTTCGAAGAAGTCCTACGAGCAGTACTTC. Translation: CSARDLESSKKSYEQYF.

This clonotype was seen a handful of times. The CDR3 here is CASSLDRGGNSPLHF. DNA of the CDR3: TGTGCCAGCAGTTTAGACAGGGGAGGGAATTCACCCCTCCACTTT. The rearrangement joins TRBV28 to TRBJ1-6; 8 bases agree with TRBD1. The germline V gene encodes CDR1 MDHEN and CDR2 SYDVKM. The CDR3 is 15 amino acids. Losses at the gene ends were 2 bases for V and 7 bases for J; bases not matched to a gene: 4.

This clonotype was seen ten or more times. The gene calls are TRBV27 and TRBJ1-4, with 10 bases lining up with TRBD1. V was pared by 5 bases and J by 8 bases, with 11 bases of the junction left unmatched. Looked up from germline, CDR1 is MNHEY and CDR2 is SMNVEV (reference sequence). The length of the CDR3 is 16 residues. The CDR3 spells CASSEPDRGLKEKLFF. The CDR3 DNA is TGTGCCAGCAGTGAGCCTGACAGGGGGCTGAAAGAAAAACTGTTTTTT.

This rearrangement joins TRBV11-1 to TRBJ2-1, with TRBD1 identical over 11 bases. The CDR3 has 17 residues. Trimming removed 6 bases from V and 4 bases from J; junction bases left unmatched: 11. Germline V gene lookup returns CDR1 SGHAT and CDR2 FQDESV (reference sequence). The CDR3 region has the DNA TGTGCCAGCAGTCGGACAGGGGGCGCGGGTCTTTACAATGAGCAGTTCTTC. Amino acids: CASSRTGGAGLYNEQFF.

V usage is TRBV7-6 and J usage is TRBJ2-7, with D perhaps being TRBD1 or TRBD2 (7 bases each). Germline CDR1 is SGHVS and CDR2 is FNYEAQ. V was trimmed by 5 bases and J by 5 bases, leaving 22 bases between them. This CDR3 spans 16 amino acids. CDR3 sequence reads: CASSPGGAGGVDEQYF. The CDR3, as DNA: TGTGCCAGCAGCCCTGGGGGGGCAGGGGGAGTTGACGAGCAGTACTTC.

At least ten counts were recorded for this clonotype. CDR3 sequence (DNA): TGTGCCAGCTCACCCATATTATCGGTGAACACTGAAGCTTTCTTT. It is translated as CASSPILSVNTEAFF. V is TRBV18 and J is TRBJ1-1; no firm D call. CDR3 size: 15 residues. V gave up 3 bases and J gave up 0 bases, with 11 bases separating them. Germline loops: CDR1 KGHSH, CDR2 LQKENI.

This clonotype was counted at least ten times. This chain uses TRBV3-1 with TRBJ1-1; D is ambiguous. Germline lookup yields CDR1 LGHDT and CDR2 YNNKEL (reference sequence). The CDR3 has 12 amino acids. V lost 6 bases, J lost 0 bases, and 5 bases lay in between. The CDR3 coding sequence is TGTGCCAGCAGGGCAGTGAACACTGAAGCTTTCTTT. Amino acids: CASRAVNTEAFF.

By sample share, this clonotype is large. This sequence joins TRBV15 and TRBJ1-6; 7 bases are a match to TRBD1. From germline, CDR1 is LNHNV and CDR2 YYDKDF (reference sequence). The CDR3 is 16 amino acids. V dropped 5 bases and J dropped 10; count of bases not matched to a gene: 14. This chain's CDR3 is CATSEGQTDRTSPLHF. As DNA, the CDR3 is TGTGCCACCAGCGAGGGACAGACCGATCGAACCTCACCCCTCCACTTT.

The CDR3, as DNA: TGTGCCAGCTCACCAAATCCGACAGGGGGCTACGAGCAGTACTTC. It translates to CASSPNPTGGYEQYF. The gene calls are TRBV18 and TRBJ2-7; 9 bases agree with TRBD1. Trimming took 2 bases from V and 3 from J; bases not matched to a gene: 5. The CDR3 is 15 amino acids. Germline CDR1 and CDR2: KGHSH and LQKENI.

DNA for the CDR3: TGTGCCATCCCCAAAACAGGAGGGCCAGACAATGAGCAGTTCTTC. Protein: CAIPKTGGPDNEQFF. The chain combines TRBV28 with TRBJ2-1; D possibly corresponds to TRBD2 (6 bases). The ends were cut back, 10 bases at V and 5 bases at J, with 21 bases in the middle. Germline V gives CDR1 MDHEN, CDR2 SYDVKM. The CDR3 extends over 15 amino acids.

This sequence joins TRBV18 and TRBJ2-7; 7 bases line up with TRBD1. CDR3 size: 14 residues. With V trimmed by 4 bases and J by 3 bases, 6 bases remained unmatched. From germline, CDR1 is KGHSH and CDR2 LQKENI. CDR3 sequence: CASSLKGQFYEQYF. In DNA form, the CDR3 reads TGTGCCAGCTCACTTAAGGGACAGTTCTACGAGCAGTACTTC.

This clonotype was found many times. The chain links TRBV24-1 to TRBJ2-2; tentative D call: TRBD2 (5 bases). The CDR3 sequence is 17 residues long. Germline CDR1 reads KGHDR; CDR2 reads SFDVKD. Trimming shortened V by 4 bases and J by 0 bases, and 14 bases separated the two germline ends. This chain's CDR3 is CATSDPPSAANTGELFF. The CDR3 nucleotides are TGTGCCACCAGTGACCCCCCATCAGCGGCGAACACCGGGGAGCTGTTTTTT.

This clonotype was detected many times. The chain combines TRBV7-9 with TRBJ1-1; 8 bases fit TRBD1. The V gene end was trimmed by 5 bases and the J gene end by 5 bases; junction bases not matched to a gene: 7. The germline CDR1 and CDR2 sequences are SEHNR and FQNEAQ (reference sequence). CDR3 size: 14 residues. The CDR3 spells CASSTTGAGTEAFF. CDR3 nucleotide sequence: TGTGCCAGCAGCACGACAGGGGCAGGGACTGAAGCTTTCTTT.

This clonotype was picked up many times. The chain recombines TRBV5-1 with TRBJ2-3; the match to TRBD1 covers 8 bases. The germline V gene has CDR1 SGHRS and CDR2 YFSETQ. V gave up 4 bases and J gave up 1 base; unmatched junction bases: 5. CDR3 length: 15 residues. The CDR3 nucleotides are TGCGCCAGCAGCATAGGACAGGGTGGCACAGATACGCAGTATTTT. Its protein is CASSIGQGGTDTQYF.

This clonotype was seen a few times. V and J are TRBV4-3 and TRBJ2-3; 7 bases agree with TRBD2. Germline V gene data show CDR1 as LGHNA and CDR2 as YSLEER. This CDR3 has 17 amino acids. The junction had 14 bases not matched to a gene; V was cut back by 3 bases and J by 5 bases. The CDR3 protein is CASSHAEWEGRGDTQYF. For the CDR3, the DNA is TGCGCCAGCAGCCATGCGGAATGGGAGGGCCGTGGAGATACGCAGTATTTT.

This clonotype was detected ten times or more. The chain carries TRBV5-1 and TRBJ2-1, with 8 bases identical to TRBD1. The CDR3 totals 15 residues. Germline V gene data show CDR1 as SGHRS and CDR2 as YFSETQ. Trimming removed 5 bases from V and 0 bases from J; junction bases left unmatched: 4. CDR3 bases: TGCGCCAGCAGACCAGGACAGGGCTCCTACAATGAGCAGTTCTTC. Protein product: CASRPGQGSYNEQFF.

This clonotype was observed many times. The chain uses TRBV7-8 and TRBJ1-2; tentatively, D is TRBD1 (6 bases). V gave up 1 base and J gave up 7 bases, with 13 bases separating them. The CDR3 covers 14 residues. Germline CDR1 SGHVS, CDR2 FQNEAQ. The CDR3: CASSLGTNRAGYTF. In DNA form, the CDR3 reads TGTGCCAGCAGCTTAGGGACTAACAGGGCTGGCTACACCTTC.

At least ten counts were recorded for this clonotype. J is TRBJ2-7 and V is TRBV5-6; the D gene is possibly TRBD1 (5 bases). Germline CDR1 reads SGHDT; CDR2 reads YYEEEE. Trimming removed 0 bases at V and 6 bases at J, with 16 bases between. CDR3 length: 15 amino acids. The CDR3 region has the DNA TGTGCCAGCAGCTTGGTGGGCCCCCAGGGATTCGAGCAGTACTTC. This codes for CASSLVGPQGFEQYF.

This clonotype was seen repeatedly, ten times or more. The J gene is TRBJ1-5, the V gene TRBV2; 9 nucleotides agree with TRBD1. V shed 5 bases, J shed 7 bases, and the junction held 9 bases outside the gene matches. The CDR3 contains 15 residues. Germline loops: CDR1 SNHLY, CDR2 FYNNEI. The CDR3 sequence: CASSPLQGARQPQHF. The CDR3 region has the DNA TGTGCCAGCAGTCCTCTACAGGGGGCGCGGCAGCCCCAGCATTTT.

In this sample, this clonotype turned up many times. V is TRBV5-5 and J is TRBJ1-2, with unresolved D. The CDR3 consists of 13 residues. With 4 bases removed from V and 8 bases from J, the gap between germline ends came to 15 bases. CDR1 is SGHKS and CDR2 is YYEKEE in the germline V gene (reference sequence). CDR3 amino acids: CASSTADSWGYTF. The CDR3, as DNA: TGTGCCAGCAGCACGGCCGATTCCTGGGGCTACACCTTC.

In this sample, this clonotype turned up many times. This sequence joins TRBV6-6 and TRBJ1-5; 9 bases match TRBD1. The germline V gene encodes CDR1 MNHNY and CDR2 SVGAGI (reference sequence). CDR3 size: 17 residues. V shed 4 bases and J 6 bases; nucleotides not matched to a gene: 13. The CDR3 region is CASSSRTGVLGSQPQHF. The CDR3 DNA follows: TGTGCCAGCAGTTCCAGGACAGGGGTCCTAGGGAGTCAGCCCCAGCATTTT.

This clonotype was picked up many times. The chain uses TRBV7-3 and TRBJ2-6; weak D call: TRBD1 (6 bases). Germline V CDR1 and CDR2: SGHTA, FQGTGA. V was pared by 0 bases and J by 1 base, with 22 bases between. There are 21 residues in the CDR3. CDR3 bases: TGTGCCAGCAGCTTAACCCCAACAACTGGACAGATGAATTCTGGGGCCAACGTCCTGACTTTC. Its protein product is CASSLTPTTGQMNSGANVLTF.

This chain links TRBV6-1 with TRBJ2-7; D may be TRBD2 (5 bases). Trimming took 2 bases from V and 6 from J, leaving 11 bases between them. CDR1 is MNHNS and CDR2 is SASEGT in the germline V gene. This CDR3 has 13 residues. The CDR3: CASSELARFEQYF. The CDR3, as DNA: TGTGCCAGCAGTGAACTAGCCAGGTTCGAGCAGTACTTC.

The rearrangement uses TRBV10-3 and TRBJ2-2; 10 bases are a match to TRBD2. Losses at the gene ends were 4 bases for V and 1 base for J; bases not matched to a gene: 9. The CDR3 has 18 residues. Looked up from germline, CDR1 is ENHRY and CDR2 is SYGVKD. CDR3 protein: CAISGRSGLAENTGELFF. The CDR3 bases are TGTGCCATCAGTGGTCGGTCAGGACTAGCGGAGAACACCGGGGAGCTGTTTTTT.

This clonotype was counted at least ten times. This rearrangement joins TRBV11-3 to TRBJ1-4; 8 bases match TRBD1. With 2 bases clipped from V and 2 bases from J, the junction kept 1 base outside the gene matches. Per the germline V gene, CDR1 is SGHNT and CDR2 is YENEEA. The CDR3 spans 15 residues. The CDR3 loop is CASSLRTGTNEKLFF. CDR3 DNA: TGTGCCAGCAGCTTACGGACAGGGACTAATGAAAAACTGTTTTTT.

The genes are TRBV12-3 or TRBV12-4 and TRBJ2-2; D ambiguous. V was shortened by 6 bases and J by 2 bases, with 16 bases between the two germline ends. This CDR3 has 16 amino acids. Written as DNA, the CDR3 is TGTGCCAGCAGCCTGCTTTCGGCGGCCAACACCGGGGAGCTGTTTTTT. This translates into CASSLLSAANTGELFF.

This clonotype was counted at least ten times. The CDR3 DNA reads as TGTGCCAGCAGGAGACGACAGGGCGGCTACGAGCAGTACTTC. Residues: CASRRRQGGYEQYF. The genes are TRBV2 and TRBJ2-7; 7 nucleotides line up with TRBD1. Germline CDR1 and CDR2: SNHLY and FYNNEI. J was trimmed by 3 bases and V by 6 bases; bases with no gene match: 8. The CDR3 has 14 amino acids.

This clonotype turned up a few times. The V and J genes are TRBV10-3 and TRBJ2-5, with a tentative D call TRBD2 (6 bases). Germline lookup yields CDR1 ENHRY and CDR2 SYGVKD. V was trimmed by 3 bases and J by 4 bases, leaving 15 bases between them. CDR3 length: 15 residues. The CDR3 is CAISDSGSGGETQYF. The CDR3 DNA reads TGTGCCATCAGTGATTCCGGGAGTGGCGGAGAGACCCAGTACTTC.

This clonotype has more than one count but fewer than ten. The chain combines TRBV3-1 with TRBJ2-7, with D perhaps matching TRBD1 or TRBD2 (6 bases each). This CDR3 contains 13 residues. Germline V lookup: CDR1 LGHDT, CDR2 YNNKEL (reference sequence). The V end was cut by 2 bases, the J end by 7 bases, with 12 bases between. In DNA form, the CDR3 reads TGTGCCAGCAGCCAAACGGGGGCAGGTGAGCAGTACTTC. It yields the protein CASSQTGAGEQYF.

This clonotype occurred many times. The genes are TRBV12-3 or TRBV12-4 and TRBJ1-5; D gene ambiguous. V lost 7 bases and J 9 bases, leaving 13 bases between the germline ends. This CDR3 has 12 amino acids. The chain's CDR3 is CASNSIPWPQHF. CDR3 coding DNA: TGTGCCAGCAATTCCATCCCGTGGCCCCAGCATTTT.

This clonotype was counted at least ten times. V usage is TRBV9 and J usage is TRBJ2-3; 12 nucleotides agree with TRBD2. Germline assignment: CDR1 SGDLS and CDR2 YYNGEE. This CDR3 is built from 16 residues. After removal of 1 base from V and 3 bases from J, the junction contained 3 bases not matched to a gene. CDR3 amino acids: CASSVLAGGPTDTQYF. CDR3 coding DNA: TGTGCCAGCAGCGTACTAGCGGGAGGGCCAACAGATACGCAGTATTTT.

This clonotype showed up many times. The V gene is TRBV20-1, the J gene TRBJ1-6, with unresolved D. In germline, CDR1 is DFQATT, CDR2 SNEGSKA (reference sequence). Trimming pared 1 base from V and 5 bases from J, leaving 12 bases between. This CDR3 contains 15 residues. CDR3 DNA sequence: TGCAGTGCTAGAGGATACGGGCTTGATAATTCACCCCTCCACTTT. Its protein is CSARGYGLDNSPLHF.